The subject of this entry is one TCR beta chain. Naive CD8 cells lacked CD45RO, underwent positive selection for CCR7 and left out terminally differentiated effector memory CD45RA+ cells. Germline loops: CDR1 MNHNS, CDR2 SASEGT. This CDR3 comprises 14 residues. V was pared by 4 bases and J by 7 bases, with 11 bases between. Using immunoSEQ multiplex PCR, the repertoire was profiled, and TCRdb retains in-frame clones only, with some absent. This table has some 2,000,000 clones, approximately 94% appearing once. This sample was taken from a study of shared clonotypes between healthy human individuals. The origin of this receptor is a man younger than 30 in good health. The V and J genes are TRBV6-1 and TRBJ1-6, with D hard to call. Sequencing used naive CD8+ T cells sorted from blood. The CDR3 region is CASSGVEANSPLHF. CDR3 bases: TGTGCCAGCAGTGGGGTCGAGGCGAATTCACCCCTCCACTTT.